Each of the 26 T cell receptor beta chains below was sequenced from the same sample in a study of cytomegalovirus exposure and HLA in healthy donors. PCR primers comprised 60 Vbeta and 13 Jbeta primers. Assay used: immunoSEQ multiplex PCR; TCRdb lists only in-frame clones, some missing. The table lists under 200,000 clones, roughly four fifths of them singletons. What was sequenced was PBMCs. Every receptor here comes from a girl aged 2 to 9 in good health and CMV-seropositive.

This chain connects TRBV10-3 to TRBJ1-5; the D is unclear. Germline V gene sequence: CDR1 ENHRY, CDR2 SYGVKD. V was trimmed by 8 bases and J by 3 bases, leaving 17 bases between them. The CDR3 totals 15 residues. CDR3 sequence (DNA): TGTGCCATCTGCTTCTACGACAAGGCCAATCAGCCCCAGCATTTT. Encoded protein: CAICFYDKANQPQHF.

The J gene is TRBJ2-5, the V gene TRBV27; D may be TRBD2 (5 bases). From germline, CDR1 is MNHEY and CDR2 SMNVEV (reference sequence). The V end lost 5 bases, the J end lost 4 bases, and 20 bases lay between the germline ends. CDR3 length equals 16 residues. As DNA, the CDR3 is TGTGCCAGCAGTCCACGTTTAATCCTAGCAGGAGAGACCCAGTACTTC. Translating gives CASSPRLILAGETQYF.

The rearrangement links TRBV2 to TRBJ1-2, with no clear D. Trimming removed 5 bases from V and 4 bases from J, with 14 bases in between. CDR1 and CDR2 (germline): SNHLY, FYNNEI. The CDR3 contains 14 residues. Written as DNA, the CDR3 is TGTGCCAGCAGTAAGTACAGTCAAGTCTATGGCTACACCTTC. This sequence encodes CASSKYSQVYGYTF. The full variable domain, completed using reference TRBV2 and TRBJ1-2, is EPEVTQTPSHQVTQMGQEVILRCVPISNHLYFYWYRQILGQKVEFLVSFYNNEISEKSEIFDDQFSVERPDGSNFTLKIRSTKLEDSAMYFCASSKYSQVYGYTFGSGTRLTVV.

J is TRBJ2-2 and V is TRBV5-6; D is unresolved. CDR3 length: 13 amino acids. CDR1 SGHDT and CDR2 YYEEEE come from the germline V gene. V lost 4 bases to trimming and J lost 3 bases, with 7 bases between them. The CDR3 bases are TGTGCCAGCAGCCCTGACTACACCGGGGAGCTGTTTTTT. Protein sequence: CASSPDYTGELFF.

The table lists this clone with a count of one. This sequence joins TRBV27 and TRBJ2-1; possibly TRBD2 for D (5 bases). CDR1 is MNHEY, CDR2 SMNVEV, per germline (reference sequence). V gave up 5 bases and J gave up 3 bases, with 11 bases separating them. The CDR3 spans 14 residues. The CDR3 nucleotides are TGTGCCAGCAGTCTCGGACTTTTCTACAATGAGCAGTTCTTC. Translation: CASSLGLFYNEQFF.

The rearrangement links TRBV5-1 to TRBJ2-7; D perhaps matches TRBD1 (6 bases). Per the germline V gene, CDR1 is SGHRS and CDR2 is YFSETQ. Trimming shortened V by 1 base and J by 2 bases, and 13 bases separated the two germline ends. This CDR3 is 15 amino acids long. The CDR3 reads CASSLQQGGPYEQYF. CDR3 DNA sequence: TGCGCCAGCAGCTTGCAACAGGGCGGCCCCTACGAGCAGTACTTC.

This chain uses TRBV5-8 with TRBJ1-4, with TRBD1 identical over 7 bases. The ends lost 5 bases at V and 7 bases at J; junction bases unmatched: 8. Germline V gene sequence: CDR1 SGHTS, CDR2 YDEGEE. The CDR3 totals 14 residues. This chain's CDR3 is CASSLRGLIEKLFF. The CDR3 region has the DNA TGTGCCAGCAGTTTGAGGGGGCTGATTGAAAAACTGTTTTTT.

CDR3 residues: CASTLGQGLNGELFF. The CDR3 DNA is TGTGCCAGCACCCTGGGACAGGGGTTGAACGGGGAGCTGTTTTTT. This chain uses TRBV7-8 with TRBJ2-2; the match to TRBD1 covers 10 bases. The CDR3 has 15 residues. Germline loops: CDR1 SGHVS, CDR2 FQNEAQ. Trimming removed 7 bases from V and 7 bases from J; junction bases left unmatched: 9.

The genes are TRBV5-6 and TRBJ2-3, with D unresolved. The CDR3 covers 13 residues. Germline CDR1 SGHDT, CDR2 YYEEEE. V was shortened by 1 base and J by 8 bases, with 11 bases between the two germline ends. In DNA form, the CDR3 reads TGTGCCAGCAGCTTGTTTACATCGATTACGCAGTATTTT. Translating gives CASSLFTSITQYF.

The chain recombines TRBV27 with TRBJ2-7; TRBD2 aligns across 12 bases. The CDR3 contains 18 residues. CDR1 and CDR2 from the germline V gene are MNHEY and SMNVEV (reference sequence). The V gene end was trimmed by 6 bases and the J gene end by 3 bases; junction bases not matched to a gene: 15. The CDR3 region is CASSSPRGLAGPNYEQYF. CDR3 in DNA: TGTGCCAGCAGCTCACCCAGGGGACTAGCGGGCCCGAACTACGAGCAGTACTTC.

The chain has TRBV4-1 and TRBJ2-3; D perhaps matches TRBD1 (5 bases). V was clipped by 1 base and J by 12 bases, with 17 bases between them. This CDR3 has 14 amino acids. Germline-derived CDR1 and CDR2 are MGHRA and YSYEKL. The CDR3 region is CASSQGERQGNQYF. The DNA for the CDR3 is TGCGCCAGCAGCCAAGGAGAGAGGCAGGGAAACCAGTATTTT.

The chain joins TRBV4-1 to TRBJ2-7; 10 positions agree with TRBD2. Germline V CDR1 and CDR2: MGHRA, YSYEKL. The trim removed 2 bases at V and 2 bases at J, leaving 3 bases unmatched. The CDR3 consists of 15 residues. CDR3 DNA: TGCGCCAGCAGCCAATCTAGCGGGAGTCCCTACGAGCAGTACTTC. Translation: CASSQSSGSPYEQYF.

This chain uses TRBV10-1 with TRBJ2-3, with a tentative D call TRBD2 (6 bases). CDR3 size: 14 residues. V was trimmed by 3 bases and J by 4 bases, leaving 11 bases between them. CDR1 is WNHNN and CDR2 is SYGVQD in the germline V gene (reference sequence). The CDR3 nucleotides are TGCGCCAGCAGTGATCGGGGGTTGGCAGATACGCAGTATTTT. Translation gives CASSDRGLADTQYF.

V gene TRBV19 combines with J gene TRBJ2-1; 12 nucleotides agree with TRBD2. V gave up 3 bases and J gave up 9 bases; unmatched junction bases: 12. The CDR3 contains 17 residues. Germline-derived CDR1 and CDR2 are LNHDA and SQIVND (reference sequence). The CDR3 region has the DNA TGTGCCAGTAGTATCCGTCCCGGACTAGCGGGACTCGGTGAGCAGTTCTTC. Translating it yields CASSIRPGLAGLGEQFF.

This chain uses TRBV30 with TRBJ2-5; weak D call: TRBD2 (6 bases). Germline loops: CDR1 GTSNPN, CDR2 SVGIG (reference sequence). V shed 2 bases and J shed 9 bases, with 22 bases lying between them. The CDR3 runs to 15 residues. This CDR3 is CAWSWASASLEPQYF. The CDR3 DNA sequence: TGTGCCTGGAGTTGGGCTAGCGCCTCCCTCGAGCCCCAGTACTTC.

A single count supports this clone. The rearrangement links TRBV6-5 to TRBJ1-3, with 9 bases lining up with TRBD1. The CDR3 loop spans 15 amino acids. CDR1 is MNHEY and CDR2 is SVGAGI in the germline V gene. The ends lost 6 bases at V and 2 bases at J; junction bases unmatched: 5. CDR3 bases: TGTGCCAGCAGCAGGACAGGGGCAGCTGGAAACACCATATATTTT. Residues: CASSRTGAAGNTIYF.

This chain joins TRBV7-2 and TRBJ1-4; no clear D gene. Trimming shortened V by 1 base and J by 8 bases, and 5 bases separated the two germline ends. From germline, CDR1 is SGHTA and CDR2 FQGNSA. CDR3 length: 12 amino acids. The CDR3 DNA sequence: TGTGCCAGCAGCTTAGGCCAGGAAAAACTGTTTTTT. It codes for CASSLGQEKLFF.

The V call is TRBV6-1, the J call TRBJ2-6; D unresolved. This CDR3 is built from 15 residues. V gave up 1 base and J gave up 4 bases, with 8 bases separating them. Germline-derived CDR1 and CDR2 are MNHNS and SASEGT. CDR3 amino acids: CASSEGVSGANVLTF. CDR3 in DNA: TGTGCCAGCAGTGAAGGCGTCTCCGGGGCCAACGTCCTGACTTTC.

The chain couples TRBV2 to TRBJ2-1; the D is unclear. CDR3 length equals 13 residues. V lost 5 bases and J lost 8, with 13 bases in between. Germline V gene lookup returns CDR1 SNHLY and CDR2 FYNNEI. This chain's CDR3 is CASSHDSDHEQFF. The CDR3 coding sequence is TGTGCCAGCAGTCACGACTCCGACCATGAGCAGTTCTTC.

The V call is TRBV19, the J call TRBJ2-1, with 8 bases matching TRBD1. CDR1 LNHDA and CDR2 SQIVND come from the germline V gene (reference sequence). The CDR3 runs 14 residues. V shed 7 bases and J 8 bases; nucleotides not matched to a gene: 10. The CDR3 loop reads CASTLVAGGYEQFF. Here the CDR3 DNA reads TGTGCCAGTACCCTGGTAGCAGGGGGCTATGAGCAGTTCTTC.

The chain is built from TRBV11-2 and TRBJ2-3, with D possibly matching TRBD1 (6 bases). Germline CDR1 is SGHAT and CDR2 is FQNNGV. The V and J ends lost 6 bases and 4 bases respectively, with 17 bases between them. The CDR3 has 15 residues. The CDR3 loop reads CASRGKGQVSDTQYF. DNA for the CDR3: TGTGCCAGCAGGGGGAAGGGACAAGTGTCAGATACGCAGTATTTT.

The CDR3 sequence: CASSSTPTRQETQYF. In DNA, the CDR3 is TGTGCCAGCAGCTCCACCCCTACTAGACAAGAGACCCAGTACTTC. The V call is TRBV7-3, the J call TRBJ2-5; D may be TRBD2 (5 bases). Between the trimmed V and J ends, which lost 4 bases and 2 bases, there was a span of 14 bases. CDR1 and CDR2 (germline): SGHTA, FQGTGA. The CDR3 extends over 15 amino acids.

The gene calls are TRBV6-1 and TRBJ2-1; no firm D call. Germline CDR1 is MNHNS and CDR2 is SASEGT. V lost 5 bases and J lost 8, with 10 bases in between. This CDR3 has 12 residues. In nucleotides, the CDR3 is TGTGCCAGCAGTTCTAGAGCCTATGAGCAGTTCTTC. Translated, it gives CASSSRAYEQFF.

This clone was picked up a small number of times. The chain recombines TRBV28 with TRBJ1-5; D is unresolved. Trimming took 5 bases from V and 5 from J, leaving 19 bases between them. CDR1 MDHEN and CDR2 SYDVKM come from the germline V gene. The CDR3 spans 16 residues. The CDR3 protein is CASSTPGLRGYQPQHF. CDR3 nucleotides: TGTGCCAGCAGTACCCCCGGACTCCGAGGGTATCAGCCCCAGCATTTT. Looking up the rest from reference TRBV28 and TRBJ1-5 gives the full variable domain: DVKVTQSSRYLVKRTGEKVFLECVQDMDHENMFWYRQDPGLGLRLIYFSYDVKMKEKGDIPEGYSVSREKKERFSLILESASTNQTSMYLCASSTPGLRGYQPQHFGDGTRLSIL.

The V and J genes are TRBV4-1 and TRBJ2-7; tentatively, D is TRBD2 (6 bases). CDR1 is MGHRA and CDR2 is YSYEKL in the germline V gene. Trimming removed 4 bases at V and 3 bases at J, with 19 bases between. CDR3 size: 16 residues. DNA of the CDR3: TGCGCCAGCAGCCCAGGATTTACTAGCATGCGCTACGAGCAGTACTTC. Protein sequence: CASSPGFTSMRYEQYF.

CDR3 DNA: TGTGCCAGCAGTCGACTAGCGGAGAAGAAGACCTACGAGCAGTACTTC. Protein: CASSRLAEKKTYEQYF. The genes are TRBV13 and TRBJ2-7, with 9 bases aligning to TRBD2. The CDR3 spans 16 residues. Germline CDR1 is PRHDT and CDR2 is FYEKMQ (reference sequence). J gave up 2 bases and V 6 bases, and 11 bases lay outside the gene matches.